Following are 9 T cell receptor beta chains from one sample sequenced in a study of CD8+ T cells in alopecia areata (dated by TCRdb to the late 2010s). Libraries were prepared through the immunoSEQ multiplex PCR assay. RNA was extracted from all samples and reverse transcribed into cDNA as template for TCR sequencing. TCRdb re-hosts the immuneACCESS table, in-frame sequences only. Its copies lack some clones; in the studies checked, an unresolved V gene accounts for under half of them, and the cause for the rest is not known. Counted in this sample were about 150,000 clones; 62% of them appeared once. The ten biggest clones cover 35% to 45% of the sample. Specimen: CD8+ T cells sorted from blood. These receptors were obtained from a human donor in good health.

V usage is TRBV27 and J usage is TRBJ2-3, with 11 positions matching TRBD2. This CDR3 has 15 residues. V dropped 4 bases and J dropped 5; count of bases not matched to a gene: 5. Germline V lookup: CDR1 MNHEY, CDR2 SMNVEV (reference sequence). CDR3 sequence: CASSSAGLAGDTQYF. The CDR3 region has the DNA TGTGCCAGCAGTTCGGCCGGACTAGCGGGAGATACGCAGTATTTT.

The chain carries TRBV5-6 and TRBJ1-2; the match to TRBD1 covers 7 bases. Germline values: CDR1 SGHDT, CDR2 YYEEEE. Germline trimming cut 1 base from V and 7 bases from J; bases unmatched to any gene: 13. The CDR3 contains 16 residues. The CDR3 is CASSLFSSGTAFGYTF. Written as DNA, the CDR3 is TGTGCCAGCAGCTTGTTCTCATCGGGGACAGCGTTTGGCTACACCTTC.

The CDR3: CSVVTRGTGELFF. CDR3 DNA: TGCAGCGTTGTGACGCGGGGCACCGGGGAGCTGTTTTTT. The J gene is TRBJ2-2, the V gene TRBV29-1; weak D call: TRBD2 (6 bases). Deletions cut 4 bases from V and 4 bases from J, with 10 bases between. Germline CDR1 and CDR2: SQVTM and ANQGSEA. The CDR3 totals 13 residues.

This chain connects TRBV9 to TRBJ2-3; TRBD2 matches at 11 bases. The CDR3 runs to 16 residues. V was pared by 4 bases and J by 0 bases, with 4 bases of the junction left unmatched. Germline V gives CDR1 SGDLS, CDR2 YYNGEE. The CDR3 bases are TGTGCCAGCAGCATCACTAGCGGGGGAAGCACAGATACGCAGTATTTT. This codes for CASSITSGGSTDTQYF.

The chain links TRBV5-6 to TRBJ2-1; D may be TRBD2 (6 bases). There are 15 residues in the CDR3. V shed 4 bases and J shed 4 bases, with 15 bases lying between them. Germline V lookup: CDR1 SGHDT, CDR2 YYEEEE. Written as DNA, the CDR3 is TGTGCCAGCAGCGCGAGCGGGTCTATATACAATGAGCAGTTCTTC. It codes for CASSASGSIYNEQFF.

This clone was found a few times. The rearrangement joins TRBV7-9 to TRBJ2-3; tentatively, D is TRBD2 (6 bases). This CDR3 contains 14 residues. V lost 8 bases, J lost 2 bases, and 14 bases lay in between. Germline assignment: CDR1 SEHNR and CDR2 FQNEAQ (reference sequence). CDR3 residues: CASGSERATDTQYF. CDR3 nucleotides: TGTGCCAGCGGCTCCGAGCGGGCCACAGATACGCAGTATTTT.

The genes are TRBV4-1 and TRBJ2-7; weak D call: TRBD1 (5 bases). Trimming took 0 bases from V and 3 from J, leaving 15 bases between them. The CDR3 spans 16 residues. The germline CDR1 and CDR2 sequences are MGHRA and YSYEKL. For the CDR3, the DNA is TGCGCCAGCAGCCAAGAAGAGATGAAGGACATCTACGAGCAGTACTTC. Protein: CASSQEEMKDIYEQYF.

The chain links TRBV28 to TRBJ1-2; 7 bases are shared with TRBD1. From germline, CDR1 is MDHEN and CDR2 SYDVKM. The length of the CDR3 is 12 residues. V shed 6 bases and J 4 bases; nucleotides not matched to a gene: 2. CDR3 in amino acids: CASSDRVYGYTF. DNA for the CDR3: TGTGCCAGCAGCGACAGGGTCTATGGCTACACCTTC.

The CDR3 DNA reads as TGCGCCAGCAGCCGCAATACGTACAATGAGCAGTTCTTC. Translating gives CASSRNTYNEQFF. The rearrangement uses TRBV5-1 and TRBJ2-1; no clear D gene. The CDR3 is 13 residues long. Germline CDR1 and CDR2: SGHRS and YFSETQ. The germline V and J ends were trimmed by 4 bases and 4 bases, with 9 bases remaining between them.